This T cell receptor beta chain was profiled in a study of cytomegalovirus exposure and HLA in healthy donors. Primers: 60 Vbeta forward and 13 Jbeta reverse. Measured with immunoSEQ multiplex PCR; TCRdb has only the in-frame clones, and not every one. The sample has 120,000 to 150,000 clones; approximately 84% are singletons. CDR1 SEHNR and CDR2 FQNEAQ come from the germline V gene (reference sequence). The CDR3 extends over 14 amino acids. As regards this clone: The germline gene is not matched at one end of the junction; a read error may be the cause.

The sequence derives from a woman between 40 and 50 years old in good health and CMV-seronegative. This rearrangement joins TRBV7-9 to TRBJ2-4; D ambiguous. Sequencing was carried out using PBMCs. CDR3 bases: TGTTCCAGCACAAAAGACATGGCCAAAAACATTCAGTACTTC. Its protein is CSSTKDMAKNIQYF.